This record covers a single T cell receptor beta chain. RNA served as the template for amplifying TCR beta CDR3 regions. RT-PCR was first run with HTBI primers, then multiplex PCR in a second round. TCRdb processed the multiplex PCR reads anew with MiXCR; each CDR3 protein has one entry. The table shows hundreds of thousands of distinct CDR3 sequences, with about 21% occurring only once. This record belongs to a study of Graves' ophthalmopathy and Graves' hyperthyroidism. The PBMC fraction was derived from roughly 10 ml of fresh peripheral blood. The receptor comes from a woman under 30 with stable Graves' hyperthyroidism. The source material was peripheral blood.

The DNA of the CDR3 is TGTGCCAGCAGTTACGACAGGGGGAGGTCTGAAGCTTTCTTT. Translation: CASSYDRGRSEAFF. The V gene is TRBV6-5, the J gene TRBJ1-1; TRBD1 aligns across 9 bases. The CDR3 sequence is 14 residues long. Trimming took 2 bases from V and 6 from J; bases not matched to a gene: 4. Per the germline V gene, CDR1 is MNHEY and CDR2 is SVGAGI.